Listed below are T cell receptor beta chains from one sample, sequenced in a study of cytomegalovirus exposure and HLA in healthy donors. The table came from immunoSEQ multiplex PCR; TCRdb's copy has only in-frame clones and leaves some out. The repertoire holds 210,000 or so clones, with around 80% as singletons. Sequencing was done on a sample of PBMCs. All receptors derive from a boy under 18 in good health and CMV-seronegative. The CDR3 runs from the conserved cysteine through the conserved F or W. D genes are given only for firm matches. A row's size may be missing; if present it is once, few, many or a size class.

d_call: -; v_call: TRBV9; j_call: TRBJ1-2; clone_size: -; cdr3_nt: TGTGCCAGCAGCGTAGTCCAGACAGGCACTCACTATGGCTACACCTTC; cdr3_aa: CASSVVQTGTHYGYTF
d_call: -; v_call: TRBV4-2; j_call: TRBJ2-2; clone_size: -; cdr3_nt: TGTGCCAGCAGCCAAGAAGGGAGCAGGTTGAACACCGGGGAGCTGTTTTTT; cdr3_aa: CASSQEGSRLNTGELFF
d_call: TRBD1; v_call: TRBV5-4; j_call: TRBJ2-3; clone_size: few; cdr3_nt: TGTGCCAGCAGCCCTCAATCAGGGGGCGCAGGGGATACGCAGTATTTT; cdr3_aa: CASSPQSGGAGDTQYF
d_call: TRBD1; v_call: TRBV27; j_call: TRBJ1-2; clone_size: once; cdr3_nt: TGTGCCAGCAGTTTATCTGGCAGGGGGTTATATGGCTACACCTTC; cdr3_aa: CASSLSGRGLYGYTF
d_call: -; v_call: TRBV2; j_call: TRBJ2-3; clone_size: -; cdr3_nt: TGTGCCAGCAGGGGGGACTTGCTCCCGGGTGATACGCAGTATTTT; cdr3_aa: CASRGDLLPGDTQYF
d_call: -; v_call: TRBV19; j_call: TRBJ1-2; clone_size: -; cdr3_nt: TGTGCCAGTAGATCGAGAACAGGGAACTATGGCTACACCTTC; cdr3_aa: CASRSRTGNYGYTF
d_call: TRBD2; v_call: TRBV5-1; j_call: TRBJ2-2; clone_size: -; cdr3_nt: TGCGCCAGCAGCTTGCCGCTAGCGGGGGCGAACACCGGGGAGCTGTTTTTT; cdr3_aa: CASSLPLAGANTGELFF
d_call: TRBD1; v_call: TRBV4-1; j_call: TRBJ1-6; clone_size: -; cdr3_nt: TGCGCCAGCAGCCAACCCGGACAGGGGAATTCACCCCTCCACTTT; cdr3_aa: CASSQPGQGNSPLHF
d_call: TRBD2; v_call: TRBV13; j_call: TRBJ2-7; clone_size: -; cdr3_nt: TGTGCCAGCAGCCTCTCCCCGGGACTAGCCAACCACGAGCAGTACTTC; cdr3_aa: CASSLSPGLANHEQYF
d_call: -; v_call: TRBV10-1; j_call: TRBJ2-7; clone_size: -; cdr3_nt: TGCGCCAGCAGTGAAGGGGGAGGGTTAGAGCAGTACTTC; cdr3_aa: CASSEGGGLEQYF
d_call: -; v_call: TRBV19; j_call: TRBJ2-3; clone_size: once; cdr3_nt: TGTGCCAGTAGTCCCTGGGGGGCGGGACAGCCCCAGTATTTT; cdr3_aa: CASSPWGAGQPQYF
d_call: TRBD1; v_call: TRBV7-9; j_call: TRBJ1-2; clone_size: -; cdr3_nt: TGTGCCAGCAGCTTAAGAGGTCGAGGACAGGGCTATGGCTACACCTTC; cdr3_aa: CASSLRGRGQGYGYTF
d_call: TRBD2; v_call: TRBV2; j_call: TRBJ2-3; clone_size: -; cdr3_nt: TGTGCCAGCAGCCGTACTACTAGCGGGGAAACAGATACGCAGTATTTT; cdr3_aa: CASSRTTSGETDTQYF
d_call: TRBD1; v_call: TRBV2; j_call: TRBJ1-2; clone_size: -; cdr3_nt: TGTGCCAGGACACGGGACAGTAACTATGGCTACACCTTC; cdr3_aa: CARTRDSNYGYTF
d_call: TRBD1; v_call: TRBV29-1; j_call: TRBJ2-7; clone_size: -; cdr3_nt: TGCAGCGTTGATACCGGGACAGGTCTCGACGAGCAGTACTTC; cdr3_aa: CSVDTGTGLDEQYF
d_call: -; v_call: TRBV5-4; j_call: TRBJ2-4; clone_size: -; cdr3_nt: TGTGCCAGCAGCCAGCAAAGCGGAAGACCTAACCTCATTCAGTACTTC; cdr3_aa: CASSQQSGRPNLIQYF
d_call: TRBD1; v_call: TRBV5-8; j_call: TRBJ1-5; clone_size: -; cdr3_nt: TGTGCCAGCAGCTTGGGGACAGGGTACGTTCAGCCCCAGCATTTT; cdr3_aa: CASSLGTGYVQPQHF
d_call: TRBD1; v_call: TRBV19; j_call: TRBJ1-2; clone_size: -; cdr3_nt: TGTGCCAGTACCCGACAGGGGGTTAACTATGGCTACACCTTC; cdr3_aa: CASTRQGVNYGYTF
d_call: -; v_call: TRBV7-9; j_call: TRBJ2-7; clone_size: -; cdr3_nt: TGTGCCAGCAGCTTAGTAGTCCATGGACAGTCCGAGCAGTACTTC; cdr3_aa: CASSLVVHGQSEQYF
d_call: -; v_call: TRBV5-4; j_call: TRBJ1-4; clone_size: few; cdr3_nt: TGTGCCAGCAGCCTACAGGGTCGGCCTAATGAAAAACTGTTTTTT; cdr3_aa: CASSLQGRPNEKLFF
d_call: -; v_call: TRBV2; j_call: TRBJ2-2; clone_size: -; cdr3_nt: TGTGCCAGCAGTACTGAGCAACCCAACACCGGGGAGCTGTTTTTT; cdr3_aa: CASSTEQPNTGELFF
d_call: -; v_call: TRBV7-3; j_call: TRBJ1-6; clone_size: -; cdr3_nt: TGTGCCAGCAGCTTCCGGGGAGGGCAGGTCCTCCACTTT; cdr3_aa: CASSFRGGQVLHF
d_call: -; v_call: TRBV10-2; j_call: TRBJ2-7; clone_size: -; cdr3_nt: TGCGCCAGCAGTGGTGGGCAGGGTTTAGGCGAGCAGTACTTC; cdr3_aa: CASSGGQGLGEQYF
d_call: -; v_call: TRBV6-1; j_call: TRBJ1-2; clone_size: -; cdr3_nt: TGTGCCAGCAGTGAATCGGAGTACTATGGCTACACCTTC; cdr3_aa: CASSESEYYGYTF
d_call: TRBD1; v_call: TRBV30; j_call: TRBJ1-4; clone_size: -; cdr3_nt: TGTGCCTTTCGACAGGGGCCAACTAATGAAAAACTGTTTTTT; cdr3_aa: CAFRQGPTNEKLFF
d_call: TRBD2; v_call: TRBV25-1; j_call: TRBJ2-1; clone_size: -; cdr3_nt: TGTGCCAGCAGTCTAGCGGGGGGAGCTTACAATGAGCAGTTCTTC; cdr3_aa: CASSLAGGAYNEQFF
d_call: TRBD2; v_call: TRBV6-1; j_call: TRBJ2-3; clone_size: few; cdr3_nt: TGTGCCAGCAGTGAAATGGCGGGGGCAGATACGCAGTATTTT; cdr3_aa: CASSEMAGADTQYF
d_call: -; v_call: TRBV10-3; j_call: TRBJ1-5; clone_size: -; cdr3_nt: TGTGCCATCAGTGAAGGCAGGGGTGGCAATCAGCCCCAGCATTTT; cdr3_aa: CAISEGRGGNQPQHF
d_call: -; v_call: TRBV6-5; j_call: TRBJ2-7; clone_size: -; cdr3_nt: TGTGCCAGCAGTTACTCGAGGCAGGGCTCCTACGAGCAGTACTTC; cdr3_aa: CASSYSRQGSYEQYF
d_call: TRBD1; v_call: TRBV5-1; j_call: TRBJ1-1; clone_size: few; cdr3_nt: TGCGCCAGCAGCTGGACAGGGGGCACTGAAGCTTTCTTT; cdr3_aa: CASSWTGGTEAFF
d_call: -; v_call: TRBV4-1; j_call: TRBJ1-1; clone_size: -; cdr3_nt: TGCGCCAGCAGCCCAGACCTAGTGGTCTTGAACACTGAAGCTTTCTTT; cdr3_aa: CASSPDLVVLNTEAFF
d_call: -; v_call: TRBV27; j_call: TRBJ2-7; clone_size: -; cdr3_nt: TGTGCCAGCAGTTTAAGCGGAGGGGTGGAATACGAGCAGTACTTC; cdr3_aa: CASSLSGGVEYEQYF
d_call: -; v_call: TRBV10-3; j_call: TRBJ1-4; clone_size: few; cdr3_nt: TGTGCCATAGCGACAGACGATGGAGAAAAACTGTTTTTT; cdr3_aa: CAIATDDGEKLFF
d_call: TRBD2; v_call: TRBV11-2; j_call: TRBJ2-7; clone_size: -; cdr3_nt: TGTGCCAGCAGCTCGGGACTAGCGGGGGCCCAACCCTACGAGCAGTACTTC; cdr3_aa: CASSSGLAGAQPYEQYF
d_call: TRBD2; v_call: TRBV2; j_call: TRBJ2-3; clone_size: -; cdr3_nt: TGTGCCACCCCATCGGGAGGGCCGGCAGATACGCAGTATTTT; cdr3_aa: CATPSGGPADTQYF
d_call: TRBD2; v_call: TRBV27; j_call: TRBJ2-1; clone_size: -; cdr3_nt: TGTGCCAGCAGTTTGTCTTGGACTAGCGGGAGAGATGAGCAGTTCTTC; cdr3_aa: CASSLSWTSGRDEQFF
d_call: -; v_call: TRBV4-1; j_call: TRBJ1-4; clone_size: -; cdr3_nt: TGCGCCAGCAGCCAACGGGGGGATAGGCAAAAACTGTTTTTT; cdr3_aa: CASSQRGDRQKLFF
d_call: -; v_call: TRBV5-1; j_call: TRBJ2-3; clone_size: -; cdr3_nt: TGCGCCAGCAGCTTTTTCCCGTCAGGGGAAACCCTTGGAACAGATACGCAGTATTTT; cdr3_aa: CASSFFPSGETLGTDTQYF
d_call: -; v_call: TRBV29-1; j_call: TRBJ2-2; clone_size: -; cdr3_nt: TGCAGCGTTGACAGGGATGGGGGGGAGCTGTTTTTT; cdr3_aa: CSVDRDGGELFF
d_call: TRBD2; v_call: TRBV5-1; j_call: TRBJ2-2; clone_size: -; cdr3_nt: TGCGCCAGCAGCGGGCGGACTAGCGGTCGCGCGAACACCGGGGAGCTGTTTTTT; cdr3_aa: CASSGRTSGRANTGELFF
d_call: -; v_call: TRBV19; j_call: TRBJ1-1; clone_size: -; cdr3_nt: TGTGCCAGTAGTTCCCCGGGTCTGAACACTGAAGCTTTCTTT; cdr3_aa: CASSSPGLNTEAFF
d_call: TRBD1; v_call: TRBV10-3; j_call: TRBJ1-1; clone_size: -; cdr3_nt: TGTGCCATCAGTGAGTCGTGGCAGGGGGCCTTCGAAGCTTTCTTT; cdr3_aa: CAISESWQGAFEAFF
d_call: -; v_call: TRBV5-4; j_call: TRBJ1-2; clone_size: -; cdr3_nt: TGTGCCAGCAGCTTGTCTGCGGCGGGGGGCTACACCTTC; cdr3_aa: CASSLSAAGGYTF
d_call: TRBD2; v_call: TRBV2; j_call: TRBJ2-7; clone_size: -; cdr3_nt: TGTGCCAGCATAAGCGGGAGGGCCTACGAGCAGTACTTC; cdr3_aa: CASISGRAYEQYF
d_call: -; v_call: TRBV18; j_call: TRBJ1-1; clone_size: -; cdr3_nt: TGTGCCAGCTCACCAAACAGCTTGTCCACTGAAGCTTTCTTT; cdr3_aa: CASSPNSLSTEAFF
d_call: -; v_call: TRBV6-1; j_call: TRBJ2-2; clone_size: -; cdr3_nt: TGTGCCAGCAGTGACAGGGTCGGCGGGGAGCTGTTTTTT; cdr3_aa: CASSDRVGGELFF
d_call: TRBD1; v_call: TRBV12-5; j_call: TRBJ1-5; clone_size: -; cdr3_nt: TGTGCTAGTGGGGAAAAGACAGGGTTCCAGCCCCAGCATTTT; cdr3_aa: CASGEKTGFQPQHF
d_call: TRBD2; v_call: TRBV5-1; j_call: TRBJ2-5; clone_size: -; cdr3_nt: TGCGCCAGCAGCACACAAGCTAGCGGGAGCGGGGAAGTCCAAGAGACCCAGTACTTC; cdr3_aa: CASSTQASGSGEVQETQYF
d_call: -; v_call: TRBV19; j_call: TRBJ1-3; clone_size: -; cdr3_nt: TGTGCCAGTCGGGACTTAGGAAACACCATATATTTT; cdr3_aa: CASRDLGNTIYF
d_call: -; v_call: TRBV30; j_call: TRBJ2-2; clone_size: -; cdr3_nt: TGTGCCTGGAGTGTATCAGGAACCGGGGAGCTGTTTTTT; cdr3_aa: CAWSVSGTGELFF
d_call: -; v_call: TRBV6-5; j_call: TRBJ2-3; clone_size: -; cdr3_nt: TGTGCCAGCAGTTACTCGAGCAGGGTGGCAGATACGCAGTATTTT; cdr3_aa: CASSYSSRVADTQYF
d_call: -; v_call: TRBV5-4; j_call: TRBJ2-1; clone_size: -; cdr3_nt: TGTGCCAGCAGCTTGATAGTGGCGGGACTTAGTGAGCAGTTCTTC; cdr3_aa: CASSLIVAGLSEQFF
d_call: -; v_call: TRBV29-1; j_call: TRBJ2-3; clone_size: -; cdr3_nt: TGCAGCGTTGGGAGGGGTTCAGATACGCAGTATTTT; cdr3_aa: CSVGRGSDTQYF
d_call: TRBD1; v_call: TRBV5-4; j_call: TRBJ2-1; clone_size: -; cdr3_nt: TGTGCCAGCAGCTTTGACAGGGGCACCTACAATGAGCAGTTCTTC; cdr3_aa: CASSFDRGTYNEQFF
d_call: TRBD1; v_call: TRBV2; j_call: TRBJ1-2; clone_size: -; cdr3_nt: TGTGCCAGCGGCGACAGGGCTTTATCTGGCTACACCTTC; cdr3_aa: CASGDRALSGYTF
d_call: -; v_call: TRBV15; j_call: TRBJ1-2; clone_size: -; cdr3_nt: TGTGCCACCAGCAGAGGGAAGGGTGGAACAGGCTCCTTAGATGGCTACACCTTC; cdr3_aa: CATSRGKGGTGSLDGYTF
d_call: TRBD2; v_call: TRBV2; j_call: TRBJ2-1; clone_size: -; cdr3_nt: TGTGCCAGCAGGCTGGCGGGGGGGCACAATGAGCAGCTCTTC; cdr3_aa: CASRLAGGHNEQLF